This TCR beta chain was captured in a study of blood T cell repertoires in COVID-19. Overall study: In each case, the material was cDNA or gDNA derived from T cells, B-cell-depleted T cells, or PBMCs.

CDR1 is SGDLS and CDR2 is YYNGEE in the germline V gene. This CDR3 region has 15 residues. V was pared by 6 bases and J by 0 bases, with 15 bases between. In the original processing: Using reference gene primer amplification, nucleated cell counts were estimated. Libraries were prepared by immunoSEQ multiplex PCR; TCRdb keeps only in-frame clonotypes and omits some of them. V, J and clone size were drawn from that table, and D and trimming were deduced from the DNA. The repertoire holds more than 55,000 clones, with around 89% as singletons. The chain is built from TRBV9 and TRBJ1-1, with D hard to call. The sample comprised peripheral blood. The TCR was taken from a woman in her 70s with acute or convalescent COVID-19. CDR3 region: CASTQASDMNTEAFF. The CDR3 DNA is TGTGCCAGCACCCAGGCGTCGGATATGAACACTGAAGCTTTCTTT.